This T cell receptor beta chain was obtained from a study of regulatory T cells in long-lasting Graves disease. Study-wide results and caveats: Patients with persistent disease showed a bias toward TRBV28, TRBJ1-2 and TRBJ2-5.

The time point: newly diagnosed GD, antithyroid drugs for less than 3 months. RNA extracted from PBMCs served as the sequencing template. On this clonotype itself: The antigen is undetermined.

The CDR3 totals 17 residues. The V gene end was trimmed by 3 bases and the J gene end by 7 bases; junction bases not matched to a gene: 12. The germline V gene has CDR1 SGDLS and CDR2 YYNGEE. Combining iRepertoire HTBI primers with Arm-PCR of CDR3 regions, the authors built TCR beta libraries. Each CDR3 protein gets one entry after TCRdb re-called the multiplex PCR reads with MiXCR. The sample yields 580,000 or so distinct CDR3 sequences, 15% to 20% seen once. In addition, the sample was reused for a study of T cells in Graves' hyperthyroidism and ophthalmopathy.

The material sequenced was peripheral blood mononuclear cells (PBMCs), taken at new diagnosis, from a patient treated with antithyroid drugs. The chain recombines TRBV9 with TRBJ2-2; 10 positions agree with TRBD2. This receptor was taken from a man between 18 and 29 years old with Graves disease. The CDR3 spells CASSATSGSQGVGELFF. CDR3 DNA sequence: TGTGCCAGCAGCGCGACTAGCGGGTCCCAGGGAGTCGGGGAGCTGTTTTTT.